A selection of T cell receptor beta chains follows, all from one sample in a study of cytomegalovirus exposure and HLA in healthy donors. The data were produced by immunoSEQ multiplex PCR, yet TCRdb's version contains in-frame clones alone and is incomplete. The sample yields over 200,000 clones, about 81% seen once. Sequenced input: PBMCs. These receptors were taken from a man aged 35 to 55 in good health and CMV-seropositive. CDR3s include the opening cysteine and the closing phenylalanine or tryptophan. The order of the fields is clone size, J gene, CDR3 length, V gene, D gene, CDR3 DNA, CDR3 protein. The D gene is left open where the match is weak. Clone size, where shown, is once, few, many, or a class for clones that have expanded.

NA TRBJ1-1 14 TRBV29-1 TRBD1 TGCAGCGTAGCCCGACAGGGGCCAGGGACTGAAGCTTTCTTT CSVARQGPGTEAFF
NA TRBJ2-1 11 TRBV7-9 NA TGTGCCAGCAGCCCTTACAATGAGCAGTTCTTC CASSPYNEQFF
NA TRBJ2-3 16 TRBV7-3 TRBD1 TGTGCCAGCAGCCTGACAGCACTAGGGACAGGAGATACGCAGTATTTT CASSLTALGTGDTQYF
few TRBJ2-3 18 TRBV7-9 NA TGTGCCAGCAGCTTAGGATTTGGTCAGGGTGGGAGCACAGATACGCAGTATTTT CASSLGFGQGGSTDTQYF
NA TRBJ1-5 13 TRBV9 NA TGTGCCAGCAGCGGGGGGGGAAATCAGCCCCAGCATTTT CASSGGGNQPQHF
NA TRBJ2-1 15 TRBV10-2 NA TGCGCCAGCAGTTACGGGAGAAAGACCTACAATGAGCAGTTCTTC CASSYGRKTYNEQFF
few TRBJ2-1 11 TRBV11-3 NA TGTGCCAGCAGCGCTAACAATGAGCAGTTCTTC CASSANNEQFF
NA TRBJ2-5 15 TRBV9 NA TGTGCCAGCAGCGTAGCTGCGGGGTCCAAAGAGACCCAGTACTTC CASSVAAGSKETQYF
once TRBJ2-5 13 TRBV6-5 TRBD1 TGTGCCAGCAGTCGGGACAGTTGGGAGACCCAGTACTTC CASSRDSWETQYF
NA TRBJ2-3 16 TRBV11-3 TRBD2 TGTGCCAGCAGCTTACTTACTAGCGGGGGGTCCGATACGCAGTATTTT CASSLLTSGGSDTQYF
once TRBJ1-6 16 TRBV7-6 NA TGTGCCAGCAGCCCCGCTGACGGGGGAAATAATTCACCCCTCCACTTT CASSPADGGNNSPLHF
NA TRBJ2-3 16 TRBV7-9 TRBD2 TGTGCCAGCAGCTTAGGATTGCGGGAGGGCACAGATACGCAGTATTTT CASSLGLREGTDTQYF
once TRBJ2-3 14 TRBV6-5 NA TGTGCCAGCAGTTCGGGTTATAGCACAGATACGCAGTATTTT CASSSGYSTDTQYF
once TRBJ2-1 15 TRBV6-4 TRBD2 TGTGCCAGCAGTGACTCATTAGCGGGGAACAATGAGCAGTTCTTC CASSDSLAGNNEQFF
NA TRBJ1-1 15 TRBV19 TRBD1 TGTGCCAGTGGCAGGACAGGGGGTCGGGGCACTGAAGCTTTCTTT CASGRTGGRGTEAFF
NA TRBJ2-6 14 TRBV5-8 NA TGTGCCAGCAGCTTACACAGGGTGGCCAACGTCCTGACTTTC CASSLHRVANVLTF
NA TRBJ2-7 14 TRBV27 NA TGTGCCAGCAGTCCCGCGGGGCCCCCCTACGAGCAGTACTTC CASSPAGPPYEQYF
few TRBJ2-3 14 TRBV10-3 NA TGTGCCATCGGAGGCGGAATAAGCACAGATACGCAGTATTTT CAIGGGISTDTQYF
NA TRBJ1-5 12 TRBV28 NA TGTGCCAGCAGGGAGAGAGGGCAGCCCCAGCATTTT CASRERGQPQHF
NA TRBJ2-1 14 TRBV27 NA TGTGCCAGCAGTTTATCGCCAGGCTACAATGAGCAGTTCTTC CASSLSPGYNEQFF
NA TRBJ2-5 11 TRBV4-1 NA TGCGCCAGCAGCCAAGCTCAGACCCAGTACTTC CASSQAQTQYF
NA TRBJ2-1 18 TRBV9 TRBD2 TGTGCCAGCAGCCCGGGACTAGCGGGAAGCCGACTTTACAATGAGCAGTTCTTC CASSPGLAGSRLYNEQFF
once TRBJ1-2 17 TRBV2 NA TGTGCCAGCAGTGAAAAACCTCCATATTGGGGCCCCTATGGCTACACCTTC CASSEKPPYWGPYGYTF
NA TRBJ2-1 16 TRBV5-1 TRBD2 TGCGCCAGCAGCTTGGAAGCTAGCGGGAGGGAAAATGAGCAGTTCTTC CASSLEASGRENEQFF
NA TRBJ2-5 13 TRBV5-4 TRBD1 TGTGCCAGCAGCGTAGGACAGGGCGGAACCCAGTACTTC CASSVGQGGTQYF
NA TRBJ1-5 14 TRBV27 TRBD1 TGTGCCAGCAGTTTGGGGACAGGGGATCAGCCCCAGCATTTT CASSLGTGDQPQHF
NA TRBJ2-7 14 TRBV27 TRBD2 TGTGCCAGCCTTAGGACTAGCGGCTCCTACGAGCAGTACTTC CASLRTSGSYEQYF
NA TRBJ1-2 14 TRBV7-8 NA TGTGCCAGCAGCCCGATCGGAGGGGATTATGGCTACACCTTC CASSPIGGDYGYTF